These 7 T cell receptor beta chains came from one sample sequenced in a study of CD8 T cells in ankylosing spondylitis. MiXCR, run by TCRdb on the 5' RACE reads, gives a single entry per CDR3 protein. In the table there are roughly 200,000 distinct CDR3 sequences, more than 25% of which are singletons. Sequenced material: blood, either unsorted or a sorted T cell fraction (not recorded which). The receptor source for this set is a male donor with ankylosing spondylitis or in good health (not recorded which).

This clonotype was seen only a few times. This rearrangement joins TRBV20-1 to TRBJ2-5; D not certain. Per germline, CDR1 DFQATT and CDR2 SNEGSKA (reference sequence). The V gene lost 3 bases and the J gene lost 2 bases, with 13 bases spanning the gap. CDR3 length: 14 amino acids. Here the CDR3 DNA reads TGCAGTGCTAGCGCCAGGAGTTGGCAAGAGACCCAGTACTTC. Its translation: CSASARSWQETQYF.

This clonotype was counted a few times. The V call is TRBV5-6, the J call TRBJ2-3; the D gene is possibly TRBD2 (5 bases). The V end lost 0 bases, the J end lost 6 bases, and 14 bases lay between the germline ends. Per germline, CDR1 SGHDT and CDR2 YYEEEE. The CDR3 extends over 15 amino acids. The CDR3 spells CASSLGTGIADTQYF. The CDR3 bases are TGTGCCAGCAGCTTGGGGACGGGAATTGCGGATACGCAGTATTTT.

The sample holds many counts of this clonotype. The chain carries TRBV5-6 and TRBJ2-3; D not resolved. The CDR3 totals 15 residues. V shed 2 bases and J shed 2 bases, with 12 bases lying between them. The V gene's germline CDR1 is SGHDT and CDR2 YYEEEE. CDR3 DNA: TGTGCCAGCAGCTTACCCCATGCCTCCACAGATACGCAGTATTTT. This codes for CASSLPHASTDTQYF.

About this clonotype: The junction departs from the called germline gene at one end, perhaps through a read error. V gene TRBV12-3 or TRBV12-4 combines with J gene TRBJ2-4; 10 bases fit TRBD2. The CDR3 consists of 19 residues. The CDR3 DNA is TGTACCAGCAGTCTTAGCGGGAGGCCCTCGGCTTTAGCCAAAAACATTCAGTACTTC. This codes for CTSSLSGRPSALAKNIQYF.

CDR3 in DNA: TGCAGTGCTAGAGTTCGCATAGCGGGGATCCCTCCGGAGACCCAGTACTTC. Its translation: CSARVRIAGIPPETQYF. J is TRBJ2-5 and V is TRBV20-1, with TRBD2 identical over 8 bases. The CDR3 runs 17 residues. With 1 base clipped from V and 5 bases from J, the junction kept 15 bases outside the gene matches. CDR1 is DFQATT, CDR2 SNEGSKA, per germline (reference sequence).

This clonotype was recorded many times. The chain uses TRBV27 and TRBJ2-1, with 11 bases matching TRBD2. Germline-derived CDR1 and CDR2 are MNHEY and SMNVEV (reference sequence). After removal of 6 bases from V and 4 bases from J, the junction contained 20 bases not matched to a gene. There are 20 residues in the CDR3. As DNA, the CDR3 is TGTGCCAGCAGCATCCTCCTTGGGACTAGCGGAGATATGAATTACAATGAGCAGTTCTTC. Its protein is CASSILLGTSGDMNYNEQFF.

This clonotype has at least ten counts. The chain is built from TRBV20-1 and TRBJ2-1; 16 bases align to TRBD2. Germline V CDR1 and CDR2: DFQATT, SNEGSKA (reference sequence). The CDR3 has 16 residues. DNA of the CDR3: TGCAGCGGACTAGGGACTAGCGGGAGGGCCCGCAATGAGCAGTTCTTC. This translates into CSGLGTSGRARNEQFF.